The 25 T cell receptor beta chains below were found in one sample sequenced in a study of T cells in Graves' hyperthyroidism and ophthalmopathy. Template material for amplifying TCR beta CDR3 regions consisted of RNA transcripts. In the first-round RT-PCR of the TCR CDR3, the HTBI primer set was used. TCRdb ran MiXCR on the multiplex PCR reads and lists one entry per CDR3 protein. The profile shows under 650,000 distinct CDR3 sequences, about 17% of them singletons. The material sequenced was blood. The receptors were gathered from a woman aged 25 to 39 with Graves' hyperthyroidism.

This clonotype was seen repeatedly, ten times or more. The CDR3 here is CASSQDLAGNEQFF. In nucleotides, the CDR3 is TGTGCCAGCAGCCAAGATCTAGCGGGGAATGAGCAGTTCTTC. The V call is TRBV3-1, the J call TRBJ2-1; 9 bases fit TRBD2. Trimming at V came to 0 bases and at J to 7 bases, leaving 1 base not matched to a gene. The CDR3 covers 14 residues. Germline V gene data show CDR1 as LGHDT and CDR2 as YNNKEL (reference sequence).

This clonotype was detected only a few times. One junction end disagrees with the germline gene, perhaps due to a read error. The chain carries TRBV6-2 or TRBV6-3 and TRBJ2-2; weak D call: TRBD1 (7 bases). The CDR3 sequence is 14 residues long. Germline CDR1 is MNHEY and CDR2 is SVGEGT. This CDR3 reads CASTRDSMAGGLFF. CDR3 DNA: TGTGCCAGCACCCGGGACAGTATGGCCGGGGGGCTGTTTTTT.

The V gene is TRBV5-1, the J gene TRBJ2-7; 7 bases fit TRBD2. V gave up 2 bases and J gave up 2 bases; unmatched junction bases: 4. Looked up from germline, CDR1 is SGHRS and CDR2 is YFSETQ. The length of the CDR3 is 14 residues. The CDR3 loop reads CASSFAGVTYEQYF. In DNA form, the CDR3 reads TGCGCCAGCAGCTTTGCGGGGGTAACCTACGAGCAGTACTTC.

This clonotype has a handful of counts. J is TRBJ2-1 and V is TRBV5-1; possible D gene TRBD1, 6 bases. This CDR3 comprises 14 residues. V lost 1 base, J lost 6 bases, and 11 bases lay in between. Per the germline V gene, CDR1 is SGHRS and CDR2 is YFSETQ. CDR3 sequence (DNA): TGCGCCAGCAGCTTGACAGGGCAGGGCAATGAGCAGTTCTTC. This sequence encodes CASSLTGQGNEQFF.

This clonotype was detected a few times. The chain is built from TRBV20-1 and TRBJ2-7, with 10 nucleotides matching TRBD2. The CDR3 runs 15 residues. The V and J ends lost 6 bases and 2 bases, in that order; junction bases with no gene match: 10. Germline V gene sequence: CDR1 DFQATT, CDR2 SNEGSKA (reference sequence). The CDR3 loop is CSAARTSGIAYEQYF. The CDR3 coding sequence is TGCAGTGCCGCAAGGACTAGCGGAATAGCCTACGAGCAGTACTTC.

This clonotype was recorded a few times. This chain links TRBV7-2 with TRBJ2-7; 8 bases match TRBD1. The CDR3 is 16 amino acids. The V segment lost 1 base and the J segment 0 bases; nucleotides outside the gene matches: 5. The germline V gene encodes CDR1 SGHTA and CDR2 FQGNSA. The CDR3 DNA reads TGTGCCAGCAGCTTAGGGGACAGGTTTAGCTCCTACGAGCAGTACTTC. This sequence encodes CASSLGDRFSSYEQYF.

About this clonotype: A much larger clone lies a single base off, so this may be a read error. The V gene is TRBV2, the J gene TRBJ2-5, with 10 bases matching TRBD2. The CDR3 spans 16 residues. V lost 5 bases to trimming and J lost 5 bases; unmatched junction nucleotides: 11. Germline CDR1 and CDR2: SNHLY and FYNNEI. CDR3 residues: CASSTWLAGVGETQYF. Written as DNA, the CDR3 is TGTGCCAGCAGTACCTGGCTAGCGGGAGTCGGCGAGACCCAGTACTTC.

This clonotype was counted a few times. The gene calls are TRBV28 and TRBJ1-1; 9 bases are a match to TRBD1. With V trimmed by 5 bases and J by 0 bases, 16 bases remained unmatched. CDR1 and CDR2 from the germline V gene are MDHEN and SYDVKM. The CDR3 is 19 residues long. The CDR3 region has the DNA TGTGCCAGCAGTACCGGGACAGGGTTTGGCCCGAGTCTGAACACTGAAGCTTTCTTT. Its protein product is CASSTGTGFGPSLNTEAFF.

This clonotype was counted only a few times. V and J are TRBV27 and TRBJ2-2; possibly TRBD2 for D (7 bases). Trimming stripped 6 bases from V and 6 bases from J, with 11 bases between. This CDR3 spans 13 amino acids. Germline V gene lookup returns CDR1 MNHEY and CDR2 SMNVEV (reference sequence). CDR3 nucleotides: TGTGCCAGCAGGCTAGGGGGGGCCGGGGAGCTGTTTTTT. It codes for CASRLGGAGELFF.

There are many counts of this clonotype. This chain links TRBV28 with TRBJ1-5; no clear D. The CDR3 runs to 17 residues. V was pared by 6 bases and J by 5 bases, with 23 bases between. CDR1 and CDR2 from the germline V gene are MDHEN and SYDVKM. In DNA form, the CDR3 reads TGTGCCAGCAGGCCCCTTCCGATCCTACCATTACATCAGCCCCAGCATTTT. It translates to CASRPLPILPLHQPQHF.

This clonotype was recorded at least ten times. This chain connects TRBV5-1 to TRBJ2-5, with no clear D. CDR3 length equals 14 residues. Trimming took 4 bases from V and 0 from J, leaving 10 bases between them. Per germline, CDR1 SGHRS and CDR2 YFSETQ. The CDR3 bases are TGCGCCAGCAGCCTCAGGCAGGACCAAGAGACCCAGTACTTC. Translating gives CASSLRQDQETQYF.

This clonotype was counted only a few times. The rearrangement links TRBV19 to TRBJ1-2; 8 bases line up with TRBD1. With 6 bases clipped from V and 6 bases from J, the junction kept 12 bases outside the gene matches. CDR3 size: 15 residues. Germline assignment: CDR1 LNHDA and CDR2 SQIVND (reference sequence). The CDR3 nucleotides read TGTGCCAGTAGCATCTGGGGACAGGAGGAGAATGGCTACACCTTC. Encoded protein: CASSIWGQEENGYTF.

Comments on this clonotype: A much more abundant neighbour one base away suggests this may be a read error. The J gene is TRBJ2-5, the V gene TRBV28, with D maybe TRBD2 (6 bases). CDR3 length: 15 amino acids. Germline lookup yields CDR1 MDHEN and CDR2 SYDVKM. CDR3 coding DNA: TGTGCCAGCAGTATCAGACTAGGGCCTCAAGAGTCCCAGTACTTC. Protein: CASSIRLGPQESQYF.

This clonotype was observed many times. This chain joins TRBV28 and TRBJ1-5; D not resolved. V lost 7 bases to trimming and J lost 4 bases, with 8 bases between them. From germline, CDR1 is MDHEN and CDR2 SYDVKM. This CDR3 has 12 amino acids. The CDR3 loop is CASTLQNQPQHF. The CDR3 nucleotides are TGTGCCAGCACCCTTCAAAATCAGCCCCAGCATTTT.

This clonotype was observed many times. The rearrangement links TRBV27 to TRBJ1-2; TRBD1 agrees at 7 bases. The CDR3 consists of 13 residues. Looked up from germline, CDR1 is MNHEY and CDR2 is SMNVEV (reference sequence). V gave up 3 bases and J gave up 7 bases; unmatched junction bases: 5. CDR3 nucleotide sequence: TGTGCCAGCAGTTTGCGACAGGGCTCTGGCTACACCTTC. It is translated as CASSLRQGSGYTF.

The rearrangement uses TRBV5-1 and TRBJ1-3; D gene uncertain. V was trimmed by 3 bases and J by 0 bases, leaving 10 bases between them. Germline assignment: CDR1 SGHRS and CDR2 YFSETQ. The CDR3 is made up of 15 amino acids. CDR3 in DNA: TGCGCCAGCAGCTATGGACGGGGCTCTGGAAACACCATATATTTT. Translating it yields CASSYGRGSGNTIYF.

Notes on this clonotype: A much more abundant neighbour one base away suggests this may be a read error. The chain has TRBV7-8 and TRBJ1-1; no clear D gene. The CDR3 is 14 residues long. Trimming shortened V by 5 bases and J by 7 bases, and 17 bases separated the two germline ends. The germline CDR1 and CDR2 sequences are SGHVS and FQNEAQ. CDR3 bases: TGTGCCAGCAGCAAAGTGGGCACATTCATTGAAGCTTTCTTT. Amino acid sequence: CASSKVGTFIEAFF.

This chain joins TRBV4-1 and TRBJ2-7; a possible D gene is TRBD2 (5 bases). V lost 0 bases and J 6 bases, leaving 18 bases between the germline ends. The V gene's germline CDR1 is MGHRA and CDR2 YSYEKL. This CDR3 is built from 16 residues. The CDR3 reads CASSQDGFGMGSEQYF. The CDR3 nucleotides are TGCGCCAGCAGCCAAGACGGTTTCGGGATGGGATCCGAGCAGTACTTC.

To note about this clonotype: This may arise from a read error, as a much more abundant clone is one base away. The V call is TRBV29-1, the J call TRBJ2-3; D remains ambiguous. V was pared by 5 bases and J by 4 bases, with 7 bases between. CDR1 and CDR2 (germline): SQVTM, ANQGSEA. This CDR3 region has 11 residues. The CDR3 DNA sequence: TGCAGCGTTCCGCGGTCAGATACGCAGTATTTT. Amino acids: CSVPRSDTQYF.

This CDR3 reads CASSSAGSYEQYF. In nucleotides, the CDR3 is TGTGCCAGCAGCTCAGCGGGTTCCTACGAGCAGTACTTC. The rearrangement links TRBV7-9 to TRBJ2-7, with D possibly TRBD2 on 6 matching bases. The germline gives CDR1 SEHNR, CDR2 FQNEAQ (reference sequence). V was clipped by 4 bases and J by 1 base, with 8 bases between them. The CDR3 runs 13 residues.

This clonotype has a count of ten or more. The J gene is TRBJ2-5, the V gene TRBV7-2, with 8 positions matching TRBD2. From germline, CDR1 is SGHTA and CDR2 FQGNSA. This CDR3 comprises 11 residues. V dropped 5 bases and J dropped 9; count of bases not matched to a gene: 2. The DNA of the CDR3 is TGTGCCAGCAGCGCCGGGGGGGCCCAGTACTTC. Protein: CASSAGGAQYF.

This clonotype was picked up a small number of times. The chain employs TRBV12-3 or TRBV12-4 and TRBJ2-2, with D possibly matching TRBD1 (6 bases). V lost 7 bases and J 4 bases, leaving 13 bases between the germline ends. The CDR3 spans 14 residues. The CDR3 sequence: CASTQGQRTGELFF. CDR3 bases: TGTGCCAGCACCCAAGGACAGCGCACCGGGGAGCTGTTTTTT.

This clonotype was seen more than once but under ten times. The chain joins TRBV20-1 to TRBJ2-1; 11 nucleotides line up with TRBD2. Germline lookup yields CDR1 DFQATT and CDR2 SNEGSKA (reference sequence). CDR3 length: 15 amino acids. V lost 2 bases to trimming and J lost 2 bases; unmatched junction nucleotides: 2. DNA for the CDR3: TGCAGTGCTAGACAACTAGCGGGAGCCTACAATGAGCAGTTCTTC. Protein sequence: CSARQLAGAYNEQFF.

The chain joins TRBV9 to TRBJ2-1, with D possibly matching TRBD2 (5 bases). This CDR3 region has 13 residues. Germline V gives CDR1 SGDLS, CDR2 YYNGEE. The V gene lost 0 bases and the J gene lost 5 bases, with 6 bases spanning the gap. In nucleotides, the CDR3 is TGTGCCAGCAGCGTAGGGGGAGACAATGAGCAGTTCTTC. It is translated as CASSVGGDNEQFF.

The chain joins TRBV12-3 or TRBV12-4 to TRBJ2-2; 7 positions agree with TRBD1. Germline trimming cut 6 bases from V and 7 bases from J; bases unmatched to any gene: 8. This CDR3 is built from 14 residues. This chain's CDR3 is CASSATGFGGELFF. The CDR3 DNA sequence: TGTGCCAGCAGCGCGACAGGGTTCGGCGGGGAGCTGTTTTTT.